These T cell receptor beta chains were read from a single sample in a study of blood T cell repertoires in COVID-19. This table comes from immunoSEQ multiplex PCR, and its TCRdb copy is limited to in-frame clones, with some not included. The sample comprises 350,000 to 400,000 clones, roughly 87% of which are singletons, and about 2.7% rests with the top ten. The sequencing sample was made of PBMCs or T cells enriched from blood (not recorded which). The receptors were gathered from a woman aged 25 to 45 who had recovered from COVID-19. The CDR3 runs from the conserved cysteine through the conserved F or W.

v_gene | CDR3aa
TRBV27 | CASRRIGTAAGELFF
TRBV6-1 | CASSEGTGGFNEQYF
TRBV9 | CASSPRPVAERGTYNEQFF
TRBV5-6 | CASSPPGPGLGYEQYF
TRBV14 | CASSQFSSGTYNEQFF
TRBV5-8 | CASSLEGGTNTEAFF
TRBV12-3/TRBV12-4 | CASSFDSNYGYTF
TRBV5-5 | CASSFTSGSPDTQYF
TRBV12-3/TRBV12-4 | CASRNRGQETQYF
TRBV7-2 | CASSFRAGEPTGELFF
TRBV5-1 | CASSLGGTRETQYF